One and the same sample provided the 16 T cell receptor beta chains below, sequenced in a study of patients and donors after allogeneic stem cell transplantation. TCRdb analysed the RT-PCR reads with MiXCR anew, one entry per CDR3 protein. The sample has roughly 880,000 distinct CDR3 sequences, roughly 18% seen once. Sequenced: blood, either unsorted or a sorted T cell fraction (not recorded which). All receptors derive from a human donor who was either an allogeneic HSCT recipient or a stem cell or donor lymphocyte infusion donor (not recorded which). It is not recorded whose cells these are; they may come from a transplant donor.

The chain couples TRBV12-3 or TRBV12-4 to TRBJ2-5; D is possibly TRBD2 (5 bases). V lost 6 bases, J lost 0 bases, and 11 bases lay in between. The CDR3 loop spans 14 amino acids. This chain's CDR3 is CASRMKGDQETQYF. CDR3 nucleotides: TGTGCCAGCAGGATGAAGGGAGACCAAGAGACCCAGTACTTC.

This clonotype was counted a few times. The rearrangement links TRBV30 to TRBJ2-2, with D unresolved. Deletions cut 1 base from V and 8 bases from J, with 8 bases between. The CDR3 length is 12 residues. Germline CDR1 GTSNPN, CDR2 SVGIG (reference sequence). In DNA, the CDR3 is TGTGCCTGGAGTGCAACCAGGGGGGAGCTGTTTTTT. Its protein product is CAWSATRGELFF.

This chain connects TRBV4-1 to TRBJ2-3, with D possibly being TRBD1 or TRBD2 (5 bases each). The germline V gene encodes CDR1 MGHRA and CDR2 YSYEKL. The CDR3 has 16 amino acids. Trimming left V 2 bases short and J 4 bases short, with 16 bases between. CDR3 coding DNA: TGCGCCAGCAGCCAACTCCCCATCGGGGCCCCAGATACGCAGTATTTT. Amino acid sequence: CASSQLPIGAPDTQYF.

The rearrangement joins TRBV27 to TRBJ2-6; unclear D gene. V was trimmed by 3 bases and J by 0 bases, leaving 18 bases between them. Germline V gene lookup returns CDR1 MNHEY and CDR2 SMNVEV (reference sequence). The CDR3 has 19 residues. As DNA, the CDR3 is TGTGCCAGCAGTTTTAGCCCTGCAGGAGTCCGCTCTGGGGCCAACGTCCTGACTTTC. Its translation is CASSFSPAGVRSGANVLTF. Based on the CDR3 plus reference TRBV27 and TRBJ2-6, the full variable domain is EAQVTQNPRYLITVTGKKLTVTCSQNMNHEYMSWYRQDPGLGLRQIYYSMNVEVTDKGDVPEGYKVSRKEKRNFPLILESPSPNQTSLYFCASSFSPAGVRSGANVLTFGAGSRLTVL.

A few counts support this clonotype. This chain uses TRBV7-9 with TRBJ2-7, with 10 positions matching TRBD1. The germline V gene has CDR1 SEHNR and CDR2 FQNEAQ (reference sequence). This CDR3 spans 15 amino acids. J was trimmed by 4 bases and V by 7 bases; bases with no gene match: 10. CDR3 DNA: TGTGCCAGCACCCACACCGGGACAGGGGATTACGAGCAGTACTTC. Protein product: CASTHTGTGDYEQYF. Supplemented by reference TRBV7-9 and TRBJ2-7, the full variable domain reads DTGVSQNPRHKITKRGQNVTFRCDPISEHNRLYWYRQTLGQGPEFLTYFQNEAQLEKSRLLSDRFSAERPKGSFSTLEIQRTEQGDSAMYLCASTHTGTGDYEQYFGPGTRLTVT.

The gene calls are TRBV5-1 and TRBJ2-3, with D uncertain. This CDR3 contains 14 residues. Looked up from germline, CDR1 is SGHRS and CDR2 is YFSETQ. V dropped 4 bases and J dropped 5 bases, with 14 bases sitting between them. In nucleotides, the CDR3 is TGCGCCAGCAGCCTCGGCATTCTGGTAGATACGCAGTATTTT. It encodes CASSLGILVDTQYF.

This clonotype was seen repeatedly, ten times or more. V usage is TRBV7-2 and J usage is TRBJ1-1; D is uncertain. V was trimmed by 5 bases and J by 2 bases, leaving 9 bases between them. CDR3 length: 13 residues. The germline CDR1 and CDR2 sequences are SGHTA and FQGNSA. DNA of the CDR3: TGTGCCAGCAGCCTCCTCTCAAACACTGAAGCTTTCTTT. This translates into CASSLLSNTEAFF.

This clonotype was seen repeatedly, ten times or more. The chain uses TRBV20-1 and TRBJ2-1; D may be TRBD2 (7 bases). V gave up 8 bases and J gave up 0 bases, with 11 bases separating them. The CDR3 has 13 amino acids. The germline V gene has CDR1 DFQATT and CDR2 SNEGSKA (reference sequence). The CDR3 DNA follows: TGCAGTCGTCGGGGGGCCTCCTACAATGAGCAGTTCTTC. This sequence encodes CSRRGASYNEQFF.

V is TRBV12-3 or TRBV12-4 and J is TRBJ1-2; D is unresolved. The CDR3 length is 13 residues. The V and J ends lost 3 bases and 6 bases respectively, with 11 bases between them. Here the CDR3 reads CASSFRRVHGYTF. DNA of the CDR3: TGTGCCAGCAGTTTCAGGAGGGTCCATGGCTACACCTTC.

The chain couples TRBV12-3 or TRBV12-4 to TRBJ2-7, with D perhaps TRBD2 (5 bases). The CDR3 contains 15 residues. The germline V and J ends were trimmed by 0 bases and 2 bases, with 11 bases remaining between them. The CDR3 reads CASSLAVGSPYEQYF. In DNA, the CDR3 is TGTGCCAGCAGTTTAGCGGTAGGGAGCCCCTACGAGCAGTACTTC.

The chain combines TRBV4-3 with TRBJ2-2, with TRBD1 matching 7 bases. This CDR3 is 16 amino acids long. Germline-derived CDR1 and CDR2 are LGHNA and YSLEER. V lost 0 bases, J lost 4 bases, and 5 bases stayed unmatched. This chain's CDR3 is CASSQDAAGGTGELFF. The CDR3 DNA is TGCGCCAGCAGCCAAGATGCGGCAGGGGGCACCGGGGAGCTGTTTTTT.

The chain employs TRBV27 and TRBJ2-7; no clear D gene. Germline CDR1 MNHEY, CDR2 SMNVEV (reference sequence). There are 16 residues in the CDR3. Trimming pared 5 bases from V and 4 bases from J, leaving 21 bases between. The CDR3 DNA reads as TGTGCCAGCAGTCCCTATTTCGGGCTCTCACGATACGAGCAGTACTTC. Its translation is CASSPYFGLSRYEQYF.

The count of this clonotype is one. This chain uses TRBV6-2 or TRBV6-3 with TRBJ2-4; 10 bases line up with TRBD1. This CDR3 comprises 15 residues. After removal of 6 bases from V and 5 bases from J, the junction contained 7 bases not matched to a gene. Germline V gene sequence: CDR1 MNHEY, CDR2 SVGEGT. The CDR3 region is CASRGDRGPQNIQYF. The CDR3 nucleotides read TGTGCCAGCAGGGGGGACAGGGGACCCCAAAACATTCAGTACTTC.

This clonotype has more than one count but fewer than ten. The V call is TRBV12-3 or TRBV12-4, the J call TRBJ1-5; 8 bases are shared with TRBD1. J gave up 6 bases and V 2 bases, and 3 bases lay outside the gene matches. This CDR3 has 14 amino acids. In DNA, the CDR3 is TGTGCCAGCAGTTTACAGGGGGCGGCTCAGCCCCAGCATTTT. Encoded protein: CASSLQGAAQPQHF.

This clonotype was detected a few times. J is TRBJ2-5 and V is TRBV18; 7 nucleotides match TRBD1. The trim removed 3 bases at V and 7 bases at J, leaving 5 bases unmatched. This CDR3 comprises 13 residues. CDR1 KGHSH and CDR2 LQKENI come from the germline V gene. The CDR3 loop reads CASSPDRVGTQYF. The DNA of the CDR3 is TGTGCCAGCTCACCCGACAGGGTAGGGACCCAGTACTTC.

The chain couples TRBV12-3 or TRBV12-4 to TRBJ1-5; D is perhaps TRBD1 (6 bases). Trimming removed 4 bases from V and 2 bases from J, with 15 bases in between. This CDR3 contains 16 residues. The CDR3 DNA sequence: TGTGCCAGCAGTTCGCAGGGGCGGGGGGGCAATCAGCCCCAGCATTTT. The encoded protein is CASSSQGRGGNQPQHF.